What follows are 16 T cell receptor beta chains derived from one specimen sequenced in a study of T cell responses to AZD1222 COVID-19 vaccine. The assay was immunoSEQ multiplex PCR, and TCRdb's table has in-frame clones only and misses some. The sample has approximately 140,000 clones, 88% seen once; the top ten hold around 15%. The starting material was peripheral blood, obtained on day 0 of AZD1222 vaccination. Every receptor here comes from an adult in good health.

The chain is built from TRBV19 and TRBJ2-1; possibly TRBD2 for D (5 bases). V lost 4 bases and J 8 bases, leaving 12 bases between the germline ends. Germline assignment: CDR1 LNHDA and CDR2 SQIVND (reference sequence). The CDR3 totals 13 residues. This CDR3 is CASSRVGSYEQFF. The CDR3 DNA sequence: TGTGCCAGTAGTAGGGTAGGGAGCTATGAGCAGTTCTTC.

The chain carries TRBV14 and TRBJ2-3; tentative D call: TRBD2 (5 bases). The CDR3 is made up of 16 amino acids. V was cut by 1 base and J by 2 bases, with 13 bases left in between. Germline CDR1 and CDR2: SGHDN and FVKESK. In DNA, the CDR3 is TGTGCCAGCAGCCAAGCGCGGCGGGCCGCCACAGATACGCAGTATTTT. It specifies CASSQARRAATDTQYF.

The V and J genes are TRBV18 and TRBJ1-2; D is possibly TRBD1 (6 bases). The CDR3 sequence is 16 residues long. V dropped 0 bases and J dropped 4 bases, with 15 bases sitting between them. The V gene's germline CDR1 is KGHSH and CDR2 LQKENI. Written as DNA, the CDR3 is TGTGCCAGCTCACCACCGACAGGACGGACCCCCTATGGCTACACCTTC. It is translated as CASSPPTGRTPYGYTF.

This rearrangement joins TRBV5-1 to TRBJ1-2; 8 bases align to TRBD1. V gave up 5 bases and J gave up 3 bases; unmatched junction bases: 6. Germline CDR1 reads SGHRS; CDR2 reads YFSETQ. The length of the CDR3 is 14 residues. CDR3 in DNA: TGCGCCAGCAGGATAACGGACAGGGACTATGGCTACACCTTC. Translated: CASRITDRDYGYTF.

The chain has TRBV4-1 and TRBJ1-4; 8 bases fit TRBD1. Trimming at V came to 4 bases and at J to 5 bases, leaving 9 bases not matched to a gene. The germline gives CDR1 MGHRA, CDR2 YSYEKL. There are 16 residues in the CDR3. The CDR3 sequence: CASSRPPGGKNEKLFF. CDR3 coding DNA: TGCGCCAGCAGCCGGCCGCCAGGGGGCAAGAATGAAAAACTGTTTTTT.

This chain uses TRBV11-3 with TRBJ2-3; possible D gene TRBD1, 6 bases. Germline values: CDR1 SGHNT, CDR2 YENEEA. The V and J ends lost 1 base and 3 bases respectively, with 11 bases between them. This CDR3 is built from 15 residues. The CDR3, as DNA: TGTGCCAGCAGCTTAGGGGTGGGGGCTACAGATACGCAGTATTTT. Its protein is CASSLGVGATDTQYF.

This chain connects TRBV3-1 (or the pseudogene TRBV3-2) to TRBJ2-2, with TRBD2 as a possible D gene (6 bases). CDR1 LGHDT and CDR2 YNNKEL come from the germline V gene (reference sequence). Trimming removed 5 bases at V and 14 bases at J, with 15 bases between. The CDR3 has 12 amino acids. CDR3 sequence reads: CASSGDSFGLFF. The CDR3 bases are TGTGCCAGCAGCGGGGACTCATTTGGTCTGTTTTTT.

This clone was seen a handful of times. The chain is built from TRBV4-1 and TRBJ2-2; D might be TRBD2 (5 bases). The CDR3 loop spans 17 amino acids. CDR1 and CDR2 from the germline V gene are MGHRA and YSYEKL. V was shortened by 1 base and J by 2 bases, with 14 bases between the two germline ends. This chain's CDR3 is CASSQGFGRGNTGELFF. CDR3 bases: TGCGCCAGCAGCCAAGGCTTCGGCCGGGGTAACACCGGGGAGCTGTTTTTT.

The chain has TRBV5-1 and TRBJ2-6; D is ambiguous. With 5 bases removed from V and 0 bases from J, the gap between germline ends came to 3 bases. The CDR3 extends over 13 amino acids. The V gene's germline CDR1 is SGHRS and CDR2 YFSETQ. CDR3 in DNA: TGCGCCAGCAGACTCTCTGGGGCCAACGTCCTGACTTTC. It translates to CASRLSGANVLTF.

Of note for this clone: Other DNA sequences from this sample encode an identical CDR3 as well. The gene calls are TRBV2 and TRBJ1-2; D may be TRBD1 (6 bases). The CDR3 runs 14 residues. CDR1 SNHLY and CDR2 FYNNEI come from the germline V gene. V lost 6 bases to trimming and J lost 2 bases, with 13 bases between them. The CDR3: CASRGTGTNYGYTF. The CDR3, as DNA: TGTGCCAGCAGGGGTACGGGGACAAACTATGGCTACACCTTC.

The V and J genes are TRBV7-2 and TRBJ2-3; maybe TRBD1 (5 bases). Trimming removed 4 bases at V and 0 bases at J, with 20 bases between. The CDR3 is 18 residues long. Germline lookup yields CDR1 SGHTA and CDR2 FQGNSA. CDR3 DNA sequence: TGTGCCAGCAGCTCACCCCGTGGGGCCCTTTCTAGCACAGATACGCAGTATTTT. Its protein is CASSSPRGALSSTDTQYF.

The gene calls are TRBV6-2 or TRBV6-3 and TRBJ1-5; unclear D gene. V lost 4 bases to trimming and J lost 3 bases, with 10 bases between them. The CDR3 sequence is 14 residues long. CDR1 and CDR2 from the germline V gene are MNHEY and SVGEGT. The CDR3: CASSSQVTNQPQHF. The CDR3, as DNA: TGTGCCAGCAGTTCCCAGGTAACCAATCAGCCCCAGCATTTT.

The chain links TRBV7-9 to TRBJ1-4, with 10 bases aligning to TRBD1. There are 16 residues in the CDR3. The germline V gene encodes CDR1 SEHNR and CDR2 FQNEAQ (reference sequence). Trimming removed 6 bases from V and 8 bases from J; junction bases left unmatched: 12. CDR3 in amino acids: CASRSGQGGGGEKLFF. CDR3 bases: TGTGCCAGCAGATCCGGACAGGGGGGCGGTGGGGAAAAACTGTTTTTT.

The genes are TRBV12-5 and TRBJ1-5; D is perhaps TRBD1 (6 bases). Germline V gene sequence: CDR1 LGHNT, CDR2 FRNRAP. The CDR3 spans 16 residues. Trimming shortened V by 4 bases and J by 5 bases, and 18 bases separated the two germline ends. CDR3 in amino acids: CASGSSYREEDQPQHF. CDR3 DNA: TGTGCTAGTGGTTCCTCCTACAGGGAAGAGGATCAGCCCCAGCATTTT.

The V call is TRBV28, the J call TRBJ1-2; maybe TRBD1 (5 bases). There are 13 residues in the CDR3. The germline V gene encodes CDR1 MDHEN and CDR2 SYDVKM. V was cut by 2 bases and J by 1 base, with 5 bases left in between. For the CDR3, the DNA is TGTGCCAGCAGTTTACAGGGTAACTATGGCTACACCTTC. This encodes CASSLQGNYGYTF.

This sequence joins TRBV1 and TRBJ2-7; the table assigns TRBD2, which was not confirmed against the DNA. TRBV1 constitutes a pseudogene. The CDR3 is 16 amino acids. Written as DNA, the CDR3 is TGCACCAGCAGCCAAGTCCGAACCCGGGGTACTTACGAGCAGTACTTC. It is translated as CTSSQVRTRGTYEQYF.